This record looks at one TCR beta chain sequence and its context. What antigen it recognizes has not been identified. It has no much larger one-base neighbor in the sample; base qualities were not kept. This sample was sequenced with an Illumina NovaSeq 6000. TCRalpha and TCRbeta cDNA libraries were constructed by 5'RACE with constant-segment primers, with sample barcodes and unique molecular identifiers being introduced. RNA was extracted from every sample with Trizol reagent. The libraries were amplified in two PCR steps, and the second step added a second sample barcode and Illumina TruSeq adapters. Libraries were sequenced on an Illumina NovaSeq with 2 x 150 bp paired-end reads. The authors' analysis ran thus. With migec v1.2.7, reads were demultiplexed and then collapsed into UMI-guided consensus sequences. With mixcr v2.1.11, UMI consensuses were aligned to TRA and TRB V and J templates and assembled into clonotypes. Expanded or contracted clonotypes were those called significant by both edgeR and NoisET, with noise models trained on biological replicates. edgeR calls used a false discovery rate-adjusted p below 0.01 and a log2 fold-change threshold of 1. As an exploratory analysis of dynamics, PCA with hierarchical clustering was applied to max-normalized trajectories of the 1000 most abundant clonotypes. The CD4 or CD8 phenotype of responding clones was assigned using the separately sequenced CD4+ and CD8+ repertoires. TCRdb itself trimmed the public reads at Q25 with fastp, ran MiXCR and retained productive beta chains. Identical CDR3 proteins give one entry, which carries the most common genes and DNA. The V and J calls shown here were made by TCRdb, not taken from the authors' results. The sample table lists about 210,000 distinct CDR3 sequences, 25% to 35% of them with a count of one. The biggest ten clones account for roughly 11% of the sample.

The entry originates in a study of T-cell memory formation after mild COVID-19 (dated by TCRdb to the early 2020s). Study-wide context: Most TCR sequence clusters were specific to one of the two donors. Longitudinal TCRalpha and TCRbeta repertoire sequencing tracked T-cell clones expanding and contracting after mild COVID-19 in two donors. The cohort was made up of two young adult volunteers, one female and one male, who were previously healthy.

Ficoll-Paque density gradient centrifugation was the method used to isolate PBMCs. Overall results and qualifications from the work: Some responding clones were detected in pre-infection memory, suggesting pre-existing cross-reactive memory T cells joined the SARS-CoV-2 response. Clones that contracted from day 15 to 85 showed balanced CD4/CD8 phenotypes, whereas a second wave of clones that expanded from day 15 to 37 leaned towards CD4+. Contracting CD4+ clones were located mainly in the CM and EM memory subsets, whereas CD8+ clones were found to be enriched in EMRA. Whether the second-wave clones peaking on day 37 were SARS-CoV-2 specific was not confirmed. The study included only a couple of mild cases, and larger cohorts that include severe cases with pre-infection samples were judged to be necessary.

Trimming takes 0 bases from V and 2 bases from J, and the germline ends sit 11 bases apart. CDR1 and CDR2 were assigned from the germline V gene as ENHRY and SYGVKD. From the cysteine through the phenylalanine, the CDR3 covers 15 amino acids. The CDR3 DNA has 45 bases and is translated from base 1. The V and J segments used are TRBV10-3 and TRBJ2-7, with TRBD1 as a weak D call on 6 bases. Source material: PBMCs or a T cell subset sorted from them (not recorded which). This clonotype originated in an adult woman who had mild COVID-19 (a few samples of this study predate the infection). The sample titles of this study are shuffled in the database, so cell type and time point are left out; the donor was told from shared clones. The DNA sequence reads TGTGCCATCAGTGAGTCCACAGGGTCAGCCTACGAGCAGTACTTC. This codes for CAISESTGSAYEQYF.